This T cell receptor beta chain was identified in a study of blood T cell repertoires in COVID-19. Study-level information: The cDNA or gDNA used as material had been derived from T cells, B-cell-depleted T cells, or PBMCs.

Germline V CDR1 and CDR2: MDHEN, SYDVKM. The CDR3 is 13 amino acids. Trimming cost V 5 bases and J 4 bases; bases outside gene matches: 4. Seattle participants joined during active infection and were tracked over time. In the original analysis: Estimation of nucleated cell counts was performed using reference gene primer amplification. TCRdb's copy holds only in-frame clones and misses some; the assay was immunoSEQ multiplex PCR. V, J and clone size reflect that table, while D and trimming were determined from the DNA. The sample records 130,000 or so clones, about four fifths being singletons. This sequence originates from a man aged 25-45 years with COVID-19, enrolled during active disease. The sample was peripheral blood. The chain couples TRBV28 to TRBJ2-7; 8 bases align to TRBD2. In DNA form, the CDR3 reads TGTGCCAGCAGTCCGTCGGGGGGGTACGAGCAGTACTTC. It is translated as CASSPSGGYEQYF.